One T cell receptor (beta chain) is described in this entry. The CDR3 runs to 15 residues. V lost 4 bases, J lost 7 bases, and 16 bases lay in between. In germline, CDR1 is SGHTA, CDR2 FQGNSA. The source of the sample is a study of control samples from healthy donors and cancer patients. The repertoire was sequenced with immunoSEQ multiplex PCR; TCRdb's copy has only in-frame clones and lacks some. Of approximately 150,000 clones in the sample, about nine tenths were seen once. The chain recombines TRBV7-2 with TRBJ2-2; TRBD2 is a possible D gene (6 bases). This receptor was obtained from a man aged 30 to 39 in good health. Material: blood. For the CDR3, the DNA is TGTGCCAGCAGCTCCGGGACTGGCCCTGACGGGGAGCTGTTTTTT. Its translation is CASSSGTGPDGELFF.